Given below is one TCR beta chain in context. The table lists this clonotype with many counts. Its specific antigen is unknown. One base away there is no much larger clone; base qualities are not given. The germline V gene yields SGHVS for CDR1 and FQNEAQ for CDR2. The CDR3 numbers 19 residues from cysteine through phenylalanine. Of all the DNA, just the CDR3 is kept, 57 bases in frame from base 1. V is trimmed back by 7 bases and J by 1 base, and the junction contains 17 bases that no gene match accounts for. The reads were generated on an Illumina HiSeq 1500. The public reads were run again by TCRdb, first through fastp at Q25 and then through MiXCR, and only productive beta chains were kept. Here each entry gathers all rows of one CDR3 protein and keeps the most common genes and DNA. The sample yields hundreds of thousands of distinct CDR3 sequences; roughly 36% were counted once. The ten largest clones capture 15% to 20% of the sample.

In light of the paper, this sample's treatment or condition label describes: in vitro stimulation with specific CMV peptide epitopes to enrich CMV-specific T cells. This record belongs to a study of T cell repertoires in cytomegalovirus infection (dated by TCRdb to about 2019). For the study in its entirety: Recently identified HLA-C-restricted CMV epitopes, whose presentation resists viral immunomodulation, were targeted by peptide stimulations together with well-studied HLA-B-restricted epitopes. Donor HLA type was relevant to the analysis, as public TCR beta signatures indicated carriage of CMV infection together with the matching HLA type. General study outcomes and caveats: Cumulative frequency of public TCR beta family members discriminated carriers of CMV infection plus the relevant HLA type in this cohort and an independent approximately 400-donor cohort. The ex vivo response was dominated by HLA-C-restricted CMV-specific TCR beta clonotypes, and the single most frequent clonotype in two of eight donors was supplied by these HLA-C-restricted clonotypes.

The sequenced sample was cultured PBMCs, obtained from culture after CMV antigen stimulation. The rearrangement combines TRBV7-8 with TRBJ2-3, with TRBD2 matching 10 junction bases. The sequence came from a human donor in good health (CMV status not recorded). Some clones in this sample may be carry-over from other donors' samples. The CDR3 loop reads CASTPRLLAGVLGTDTQYF. The nucleotide sequence reads TGTGCCAGCACCCCCCGCCTTCTAGCGGGAGTTCTGGGCACAGATACGCAGTATTTT. The CDR3, completed at both ends by the reference TRBV7-8 and TRBJ2-3 genes, gives the full variable domain GAGVSQSPRYKVAKRGQDVALRCDPISGHVSLFWYQQALGQGPEFLTYFQNEAQLDKSGLPSDRFFAERPEGSVSTLKIQRTQQEDSAVYLCASTPRLLAGVLGTDTQYFGPGTRLTVL.